This T cell receptor beta chain was found in a study of T cells in Graves' hyperthyroidism and ophthalmopathy. This clonotype has ten or more counts. TCR beta CDR3 regions were amplified from RNA. HTBI primers drove first-round RT-PCR of the TCR CDR3. TCRdb re-called the multiplex PCR reads with MiXCR, one entry per CDR3 protein. The table has around 540,000 distinct CDR3 sequences, around 45% seen once; the top ten hold 6.5% to 9%. This receptor was identified in a woman between 18 and 30 years old with Graves' hyperthyroidism. Sequencing was done on a sample of peripheral blood or thyroid tissue (not recorded which).

CDR3 region: CSALTGTYEQYF. The CDR3, as DNA: TGCAGCGCTCTGACAGGGACCTACGAGCAGTACTTC. The chain couples TRBV29-1 to TRBJ2-7; 7 bases line up with TRBD1. The CDR3 has 12 amino acids. Germline V gene data show CDR1 as SQVTM and CDR2 as ANQGSEA. V shed 7 bases, J shed 2 bases, and the junction held 5 bases outside the gene matches.